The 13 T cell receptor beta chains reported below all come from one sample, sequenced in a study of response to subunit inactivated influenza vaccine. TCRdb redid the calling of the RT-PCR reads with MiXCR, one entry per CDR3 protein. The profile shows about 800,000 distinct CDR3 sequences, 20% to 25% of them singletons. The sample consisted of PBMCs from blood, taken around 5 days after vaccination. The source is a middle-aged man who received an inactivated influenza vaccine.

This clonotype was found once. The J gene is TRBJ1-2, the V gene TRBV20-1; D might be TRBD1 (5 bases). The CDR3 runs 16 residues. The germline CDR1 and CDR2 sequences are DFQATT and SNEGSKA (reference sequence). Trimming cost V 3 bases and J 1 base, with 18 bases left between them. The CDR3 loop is CSASSGGTLGNYGYTF. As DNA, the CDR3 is TGCAGTGCTAGTTCGGGGGGTACCCTAGGTAACTATGGCTACACCTTC.

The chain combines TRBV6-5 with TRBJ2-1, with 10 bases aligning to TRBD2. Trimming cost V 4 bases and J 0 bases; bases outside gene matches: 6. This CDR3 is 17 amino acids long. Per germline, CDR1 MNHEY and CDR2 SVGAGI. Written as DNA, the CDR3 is TGTGCCAGCAGTTCGCGGACTAGCGGTCGCTCCTACAATGAGCAGTTCTTC. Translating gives CASSSRTSGRSYNEQFF.

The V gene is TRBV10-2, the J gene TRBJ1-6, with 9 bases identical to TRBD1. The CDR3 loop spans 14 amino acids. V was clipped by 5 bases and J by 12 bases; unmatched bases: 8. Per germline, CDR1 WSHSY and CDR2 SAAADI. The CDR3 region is CASSTTGGGRPLHF. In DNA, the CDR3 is TGCGCCAGCAGTACCACAGGGGGCGGAAGACCCCTCCACTTT.

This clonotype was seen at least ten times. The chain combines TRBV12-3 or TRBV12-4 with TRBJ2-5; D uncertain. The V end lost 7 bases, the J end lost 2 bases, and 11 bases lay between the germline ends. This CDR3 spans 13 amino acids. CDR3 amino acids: CASTPGRQETQYF. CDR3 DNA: TGTGCCAGCACTCCGGGCCGACAAGAGACCCAGTACTTC.

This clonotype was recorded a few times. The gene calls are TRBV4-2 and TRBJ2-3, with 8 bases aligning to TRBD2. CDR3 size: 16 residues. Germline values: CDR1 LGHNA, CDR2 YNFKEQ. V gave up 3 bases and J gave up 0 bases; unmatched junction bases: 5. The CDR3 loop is CASSHVSGASTDTQYF. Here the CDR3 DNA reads TGTGCCAGCAGCCATGTTAGCGGGGCTAGCACAGATACGCAGTATTTT.

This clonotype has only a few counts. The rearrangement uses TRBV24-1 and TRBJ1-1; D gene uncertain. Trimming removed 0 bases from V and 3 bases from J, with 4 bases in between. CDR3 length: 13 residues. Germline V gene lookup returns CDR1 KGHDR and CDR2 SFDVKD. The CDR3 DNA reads TGTGCCACCAGTGATTTGGGCCACACTGAAGCTTTCTTT. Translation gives CATSDLGHTEAFF.

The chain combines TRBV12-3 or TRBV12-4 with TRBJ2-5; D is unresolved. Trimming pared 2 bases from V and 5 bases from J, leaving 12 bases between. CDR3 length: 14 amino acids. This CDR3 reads CASSLLGFKETQYF. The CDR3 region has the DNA TGTGCCAGCAGTTTATTGGGTTTCAAGGAGACCCAGTACTTC.

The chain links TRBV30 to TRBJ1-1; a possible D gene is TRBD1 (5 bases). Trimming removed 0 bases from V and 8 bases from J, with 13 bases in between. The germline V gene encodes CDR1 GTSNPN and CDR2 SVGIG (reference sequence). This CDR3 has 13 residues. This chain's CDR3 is CAWSVLSGREAFF. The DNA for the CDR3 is TGTGCCTGGAGTGTACTATCAGGGAGAGAAGCTTTCTTT.

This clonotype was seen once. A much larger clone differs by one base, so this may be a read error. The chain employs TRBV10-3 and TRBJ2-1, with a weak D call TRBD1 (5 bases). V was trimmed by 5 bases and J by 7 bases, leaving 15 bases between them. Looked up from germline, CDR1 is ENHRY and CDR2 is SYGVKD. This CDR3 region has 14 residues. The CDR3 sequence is CAISKWGQSNEQFF. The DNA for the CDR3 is TGTGCCATCAGTAAGTGGGGCCAATCTAATGAGCAGTTCTTC.

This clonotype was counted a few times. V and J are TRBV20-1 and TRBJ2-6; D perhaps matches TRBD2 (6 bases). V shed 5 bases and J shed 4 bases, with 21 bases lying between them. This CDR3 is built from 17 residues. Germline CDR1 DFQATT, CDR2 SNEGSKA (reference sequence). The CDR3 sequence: CSARPGVWGRGANVLTF. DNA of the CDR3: TGCAGTGCTCGACCGGGAGTCTGGGGCCGCGGGGCCAACGTCCTGACTTTC.

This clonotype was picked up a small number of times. In DNA form, the CDR3 reads TGTGCCAGCAGCTCGCACAGAAGGATGGGAGATACGCAGTATTTT. Translation: CASSSHRRMGDTQYF. The chain couples TRBV7-9 to TRBJ2-3; no clear D gene. The V end was cut by 4 bases, the J end by 5 bases, with 16 bases between. The CDR3 sequence is 15 residues long. Germline assignment: CDR1 SEHNR and CDR2 FQNEAQ (reference sequence). Full variable domain (rest looked up from reference TRBV7-9 and TRBJ2-3): DTGVSQNPRHKITKRGQNVTFRCDPISEHNRLYWYRQTLGQGPEFLTYFQNEAQLEKSRLLSDRFSAERPKGSFSTLEIQRTEQGDSAMYLCASSSHRRMGDTQYFGPGTRLTVL.

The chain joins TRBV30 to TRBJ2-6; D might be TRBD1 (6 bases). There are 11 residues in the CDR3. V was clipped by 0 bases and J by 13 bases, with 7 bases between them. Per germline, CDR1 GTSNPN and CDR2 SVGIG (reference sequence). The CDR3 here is CAWSVQGVLTF. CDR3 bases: TGTGCCTGGAGTGTACAGGGAGTCCTGACTTTC.

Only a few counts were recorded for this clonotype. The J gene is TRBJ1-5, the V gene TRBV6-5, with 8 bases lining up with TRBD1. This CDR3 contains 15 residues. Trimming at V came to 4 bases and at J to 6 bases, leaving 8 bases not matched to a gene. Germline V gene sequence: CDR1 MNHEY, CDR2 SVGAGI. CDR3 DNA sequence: TGTGCCAGCAGTTCCGGACAGGGTGGAAGTCAGCCCCAGCATTTT. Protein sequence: CASSSGQGGSQPQHF.